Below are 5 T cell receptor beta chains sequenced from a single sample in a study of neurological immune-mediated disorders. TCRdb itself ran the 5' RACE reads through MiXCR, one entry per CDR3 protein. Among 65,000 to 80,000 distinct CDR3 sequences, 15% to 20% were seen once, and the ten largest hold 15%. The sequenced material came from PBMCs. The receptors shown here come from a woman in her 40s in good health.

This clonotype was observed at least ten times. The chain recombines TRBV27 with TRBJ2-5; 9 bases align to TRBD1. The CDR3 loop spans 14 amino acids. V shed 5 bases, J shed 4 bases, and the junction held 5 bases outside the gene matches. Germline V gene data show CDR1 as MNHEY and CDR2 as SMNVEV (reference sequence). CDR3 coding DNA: TGTGCCAGCAGTCCAAGGACAGGGGCAGAGACCCAGTACTTC. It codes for CASSPRTGAETQYF.

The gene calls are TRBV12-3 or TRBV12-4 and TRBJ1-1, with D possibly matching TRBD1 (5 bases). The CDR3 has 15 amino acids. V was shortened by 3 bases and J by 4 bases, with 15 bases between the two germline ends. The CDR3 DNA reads TGTGCCAGCAGTTTGTCGGGACGGACCCCCACTGAAGCTTTCTTT. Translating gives CASSLSGRTPTEAFF.

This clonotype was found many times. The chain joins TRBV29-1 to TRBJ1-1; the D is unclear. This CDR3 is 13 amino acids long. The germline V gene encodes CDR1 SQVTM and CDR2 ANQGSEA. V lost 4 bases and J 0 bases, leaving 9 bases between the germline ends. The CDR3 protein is CSVVRKMNTEAFF. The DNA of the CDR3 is TGCAGCGTTGTTCGGAAGATGAACACTGAAGCTTTCTTT.

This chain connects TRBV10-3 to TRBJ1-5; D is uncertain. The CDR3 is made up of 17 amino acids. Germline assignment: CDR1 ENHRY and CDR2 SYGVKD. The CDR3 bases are TGTGGATCGGTCCCAGGCATTGTTTCGCCCAGGAATCAGCCCCAGCATTTT. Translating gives CGSVPGIVSPRNQPQHF.

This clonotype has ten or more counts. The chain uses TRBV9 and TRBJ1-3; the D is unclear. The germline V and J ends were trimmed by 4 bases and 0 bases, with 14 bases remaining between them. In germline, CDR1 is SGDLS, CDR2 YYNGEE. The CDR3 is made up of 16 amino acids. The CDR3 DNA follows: TGTGCCAGCAGCTCCCAGAAACGGGCCTCTGGAAACACCATATATTTT. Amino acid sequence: CASSSQKRASGNTIYF.